The source of this TCR beta chain is a study of beta chain features in type 1 diabetes. General study points: In every one of the four CD4+ subsets, TCRB CDR3s were moderately but significantly shorter in Type 1 diabetes patients.

Expressed TCRB transcripts were sequenced after all isolated RNA was converted to cDNA. It was found that naive, central memory and regulatory T cell samples averaged around 3.5 million reads. Assay used: immunoSEQ multiplex PCR; TCRdb lists only in-frame clones, some missing. The table lists around 450,000 clones, 10% to 12% of them singletons. There are 18 residues in the CDR3. V lost 1 base and J 0 bases, leaving 13 bases between the germline ends. Germline lookup yields CDR1 LGHNT and CDR2 FRNRAP. Comments on this clone: The antigen is not known.

It was via CD45RO/CCR7/CD25/CD127/CD95/CD27 that CD4+ naive, central memory, regulatory and stem cell-like memory cells were sorted. The receptor was isolated from a woman aged 18-29 years in good health. Source material: naive CD4+ T cells from blood. The rearrangement uses TRBV12-5 and TRBJ2-6; possible D gene TRBD2, 5 bases. As DNA, the CDR3 is TGTGCTAGTGGTTTGGCAACGGACGGGGTCTCTGGGGCCAACGTCCTGACTTTC. Its translation is CASGLATDGVSGANVLTF.